The 32 T cell receptor beta chains given below trace back to one sample, sequenced in a study of OX40 agonist ivuxolimab in advanced cancers. Repertoires were generated with immunoSEQ multiplex PCR, while TCRdb's copy carries only in-frame clones and drops some. The table shows roughly 41,000 clones, with about 82% occurring only once. The sequenced sample was CD4+ or CD8+ T cells sorted from blood, obtained in a trial of the OX40 agonist ivuxolimab. The receptors shown here come from an adult with an advanced solid tumor such as melanoma, head and neck, liver or kidney cancer.

V usage is TRBV2 and J usage is TRBJ2-4; TRBD1 is a possible D gene (6 bases). The V gene lost 6 bases and the J gene lost 1 base, with 16 bases spanning the gap. The length of the CDR3 is 16 residues. Germline V lookup: CDR1 SNHLY, CDR2 FYNNEI. CDR3 in DNA: TGTGCCAGCAGCCTAACTAGGGGGATCGCCAAAAACATTCAGTACTTC. Translated, it gives CASSLTRGIAKNIQYF.

Only a few counts were recorded for this clone. V is TRBV28 and J is TRBJ1-5; 8 nucleotides line up with TRBD1. Germline CDR1 MDHEN, CDR2 SYDVKM. The CDR3 spans 15 residues. The ends lost 5 bases at V and 2 bases at J; junction bases unmatched: 5. As DNA, the CDR3 is TGTGCCAGCAGTCCTGGACAGGGAGGCAATCAGCCCCAGCATTTT. Its translation: CASSPGQGGNQPQHF.

V usage is TRBV6-1 and J usage is TRBJ2-5; D not certain. The germline gives CDR1 MNHNS, CDR2 SASEGT. The V and J ends lost 0 bases and 7 bases respectively, with 3 bases between them. The CDR3 is 11 residues long. CDR3 sequence: CASSEATTQYF. CDR3 DNA sequence: TGTGCCAGCAGTGAAGCCACGACCCAGTACTTC.

The chain uses TRBV19 and TRBJ2-1; 8 bases match TRBD2. Germline V gene sequence: CDR1 LNHDA, CDR2 SQIVND (reference sequence). The trim removed 1 base at V and 6 bases at J, leaving 2 bases unmatched. This CDR3 region has 14 residues. The CDR3 here is CASSIVSGTNEQFF. CDR3 nucleotides: TGTGCCAGTAGTATAGTTAGCGGGACCAATGAGCAGTTCTTC. Complete variable domain (other parts from reference TRBV19 and TRBJ2-1): DGGITQSPKYLFRKEGQNVTLSCEQNLNHDAMYWYRQDPGQGLRLIYYSQIVNDFQKGDIAEGYSVSREKKESFPLTVTSAQKNPTAFYLCASSIVSGTNEQFFGPGTRLTVL.

The rearrangement uses TRBV30 and TRBJ1-4; D is perhaps TRBD1 (5 bases). The length of the CDR3 is 15 residues. Germline assignment: CDR1 GTSNPN and CDR2 SVGIG (reference sequence). The CDR3 spells CASGGSGAGAEKLFF. The CDR3 nucleotides read TGTGCTTCGGGGGGGAGCGGCGCTGGGGCTGAAAAACTGTTTTTT.

The J gene is TRBJ1-2, the V gene TRBV5-4, with D tentatively TRBD1 (5 bases). Germline CDR1 reads SGHNT; CDR2 reads YYREEE (reference sequence). The CDR3 consists of 15 residues. With 1 base removed from V and 8 bases from J, the gap between germline ends came to 18 bases. The CDR3 sequence: CASSLMVGDHTGYTF. CDR3 nucleotide sequence: TGTGCCAGCAGCTTGATGGTCGGGGACCATACGGGCTACACCTTC.

The chain has TRBV18 and TRBJ2-5; D is possibly TRBD1 (5 bases). The J call may be mistaken, given a closer DNA end match to TRBJ2-7. Germline assignment: CDR1 KGHSH and CDR2 LQKENI. The CDR3 spans 13 residues. The CDR3, as DNA: TGTGCCAGCTCACGGGGCCCGCGCTACGAGCAGTACTTC. This gives the protein CASSRGPRYEQYF.

The rearrangement links TRBV11-2 to TRBJ1-2, with 8 bases that match TRBD1. The ends lost 5 bases at V and 2 bases at J; junction bases unmatched: 1. CDR3 length: 13 amino acids. CDR1 is SGHAT and CDR2 is FQNNGV in the germline V gene. The CDR3 sequence: CASSRQGNYGYTF. The CDR3 DNA reads as TGTGCCAGCAGCAGACAGGGGAACTATGGCTACACCTTC.

The chain is built from TRBV28 and TRBJ2-7, with TRBD2 as a possible D gene (5 bases). The V end lost 8 bases, the J end lost 4 bases, and 18 bases lay between the germline ends. Germline V lookup: CDR1 MDHEN, CDR2 SYDVKM. The CDR3 is 14 amino acids. CDR3: CASYRGEGGYEQYF. In DNA form, the CDR3 reads TGTGCCAGCTATCGAGGAGAGGGTGGATACGAGCAGTACTTC. The variable domain in full, with the rest retrieved from reference TRBV28 and TRBJ2-7, is DVKVTQSSRYLVKRTGEKVFLECVQDMDHENMFWYRQDPGLGLRLIYFSYDVKMKEKGDIPEGYSVSREKKERFSLILESASTNQTSMYLCASYRGEGGYEQYFGPGTRLTVT.

This rearrangement joins TRBV7-3 to TRBJ2-7, with 7 bases identical to TRBD2. The CDR3 runs 13 residues. Per the germline V gene, CDR1 is SGHTA and CDR2 is FQGTGA. V lost 5 bases and J lost 3; bases outside the gene matches: 4. CDR3 region: CASSPGGFYEQYF. The CDR3 bases are TGTGCCAGCAGCCCCGGGGGGTTCTACGAGCAGTACTTC. The complete variable domain, with remaining parts taken from reference TRBV7-3 and TRBJ2-7, reads GAGVSQTPSNKVTEKGKYVELRCDPISGHTALYWYRQSLGQGPEFLIYFQGTGAADDSGLPNDRFFAVRPEGSVSTLKIQRTERGDSAVYLCASSPGGFYEQYFGPGTRLTVT.

Only a few counts were recorded for this clone. The chain recombines TRBV2 with TRBJ1-5, with D uncertain. CDR3 length: 11 amino acids. With 6 bases removed from V and 9 bases from J, the gap between germline ends came to 9 bases. The V gene's germline CDR1 is SNHLY and CDR2 FYNNEI. This CDR3 is CASRAKGPQHF. The DNA for the CDR3 is TGTGCCAGCAGAGCCAAGGGGCCCCAGCATTTT.

V usage is TRBV29-1 and J usage is TRBJ2-6, with 8 bases matching TRBD1. CDR1 and CDR2 from the germline V gene are SQVTM and ANQGSEA. The length of the CDR3 is 18 residues. With V trimmed by 6 bases and J by 1 base, 14 bases remained unmatched. The CDR3 loop is CSVREYGTGASGANVLTF. CDR3 DNA sequence: TGCAGCGTGAGGGAATATGGGACAGGCGCATCTGGGGCCAACGTCCTGACTTTC. Full variable domain (outside the CDR3, taken from reference TRBV29-1 and TRBJ2-6): SAVISQKPSRDICQRGTSLTIQCQVDSQVTMMFWYRQQPGQSLTLIATANQGSEATYESGFVIDKFPISRPNLTFSTLTVSNMSPEDSSIYLCSVREYGTGASGANVLTFGAGSRLTVL.

The J gene is TRBJ2-6, the V gene TRBV9; no clear D gene. This CDR3 spans 15 amino acids. Germline CDR1 is SGDLS and CDR2 is YYNGEE. Trimming stripped 0 bases from V and 0 bases from J, with 4 bases between. CDR3 sequence: CASSVASSGANVLTF. CDR3 sequence (DNA): TGTGCCAGCAGCGTAGCCAGCTCTGGGGCCAACGTCCTGACTTTC.

This chain uses TRBV6-5 with TRBJ2-7; 11 bases line up with TRBD1. The CDR3 consists of 15 residues. Germline V gene sequence: CDR1 MNHEY, CDR2 SVGAGI. With 6 bases clipped from V and 1 base from J, the junction kept 5 bases outside the gene matches. The CDR3 reads CASRYGQGASYEQYF. DNA for the CDR3: TGTGCCAGCAGGTACGGACAGGGGGCATCCTACGAGCAGTACTTC.

This chain connects TRBV6-5 to TRBJ2-7; TRBD1 aligns across 8 bases. This CDR3 contains 14 residues. CDR1 is MNHEY and CDR2 is SVGAGI in the germline V gene. V trimming: 7 bases; J trimming: 6 bases; junction bases outside the gene matches: 11. Here the CDR3 DNA reads TGTGCCAGCACCAAACAGGGGGAGAGGAGCGAGCAGTACTTC. Amino acid sequence: CASTKQGERSEQYF.

The chain joins TRBV7-8 to TRBJ1-1; unclear D gene. V gave up 1 base and J gave up 2 bases, with 8 bases separating them. The V gene's germline CDR1 is SGHVS and CDR2 FQNEAQ. The CDR3 extends over 14 amino acids. The CDR3 here is CASSLGPGNTEAFF. The CDR3 bases are TGTGCCAGCAGCTTAGGTCCAGGCAACACTGAAGCTTTCTTT.

The chain has TRBV6-1 and TRBJ2-5; D remains ambiguous. V lost 7 bases and J lost 5, with 8 bases in between. Germline V CDR1 and CDR2: MNHNS, SASEGT. The CDR3 spans 11 residues. CDR3 sequence: CASIEVETQYF. CDR3 DNA: TGTGCCAGCATTGAGGTGGAGACCCAGTACTTC.

The V gene is TRBV11-2, the J gene TRBJ2-7; tentatively, D is TRBD1 (6 bases). Per the germline V gene, CDR1 is SGHAT and CDR2 is FQNNGV. With 8 bases removed from V and 3 bases from J, the gap between germline ends came to 14 bases. This CDR3 has 13 residues. The CDR3 nucleotides are TGTGCCAGCTCGAGGGGGACCTTCTACGAGCAGTACTTC. This codes for CASSRGTFYEQYF.

This chain connects TRBV5-4 to TRBJ2-7; 8 positions match TRBD1. V lost 3 bases, J lost 5 bases, and 7 bases stayed unmatched. CDR1 is SGHNT, CDR2 YYREEE, per germline (reference sequence). There are 14 residues in the CDR3. The CDR3 region has the DNA TGTGCCAGCAGCTCACCGGGACAGGTGAACGAGCAGTACTTC. It specifies CASSSPGQVNEQYF.

J is TRBJ2-5 and V is TRBV5-6; a possible D gene is TRBD2 (5 bases). Germline CDR1 and CDR2: SGHDT and YYEEEE. Deletions cut 1 base from V and 0 bases from J, with 7 bases between. There are 14 residues in the CDR3. CDR3 sequence: CASSLSGYQETQYF. DNA for the CDR3: TGTGCCAGCAGCTTGAGCGGCTACCAAGAGACCCAGTACTTC.

The CDR3 region is CASSLSGATDTQYF. The CDR3 coding sequence is TGTGCCAGCAGTCTTAGCGGAGCCACAGATACGCAGTATTTT. V and J are TRBV27 and TRBJ2-3, with a tentative D call TRBD2 (6 bases). Germline CDR1 MNHEY, CDR2 SMNVEV (reference sequence). The CDR3 is 14 amino acids. Trimming pared 5 bases from V and 2 bases from J, leaving 11 bases between.

J is TRBJ2-1 and V is TRBV2, with D maybe TRBD2 (5 bases). From germline, CDR1 is SNHLY and CDR2 FYNNEI. CDR3 length: 13 amino acids. Between the trimmed V and J ends, which lost 3 bases and 6 bases, there was a span of 9 bases. CDR3 nucleotides: TGTGCCAGCAGTGATGAAGCGGCCAATGAGCAGTTCTTC. Protein sequence: CASSDEAANEQFF.

V usage is TRBV6-6 and J usage is TRBJ1-5; 11 nucleotides line up with TRBD1. There are 14 residues in the CDR3. The germline V gene encodes CDR1 MNHNY and CDR2 SVGAGI (reference sequence). V was clipped by 8 bases and J by 7 bases; unmatched bases: 7. The CDR3 protein is CASSGQGGIQPQHF. DNA of the CDR3: TGTGCCAGCTCGGGACAGGGGGGAATCCAGCCCCAGCATTTT.

The gene calls are TRBV11-2 and TRBJ2-1; 7 bases agree with TRBD2. This CDR3 has 14 amino acids. In germline, CDR1 is SGHAT, CDR2 FQNNGV. Germline trimming cut 3 bases from V and 8 bases from J; bases unmatched to any gene: 7. CDR3 sequence reads: CASSLIGGEYEQFF. DNA of the CDR3: TGTGCCAGCAGCTTGATTGGGGGGGAGTATGAGCAGTTCTTC.

The V gene is TRBV5-4, the J gene TRBJ2-3; tentatively, D is TRBD2 (6 bases). Germline V gene data show CDR1 as SGHNT and CDR2 as YYREEE (reference sequence). The CDR3 sequence is 15 residues long. Deletions cut 0 bases from V and 0 bases from J, with 8 bases between. The CDR3: CASSLEAGSTDTQYF. The CDR3 region has the DNA TGTGCCAGCAGCTTGGAGGCGGGGAGCACAGATACGCAGTATTTT.

The chain couples TRBV23-1 to TRBJ2-7; TRBD2 matches 9 bases. TRBV23-1 is placed among ORFs of uncertain function. V was clipped by 3 bases and J by 6 bases; unmatched bases: 21. The CDR3 covers 19 residues. CDR3: CASSQFKHAGGPSCREQYF. The CDR3 DNA reads as TGCGCCAGCAGTCAGTTCAAGCACGCGGGGGGGCCATCTTGTCGCGAGCAGTACTTC.

This sequence joins TRBV4-1 and TRBJ1-1; tentatively, D is TRBD1 (5 bases). From germline, CDR1 is MGHRA and CDR2 YSYEKL. The ends were cut back, 4 bases at V and 4 bases at J, with 22 bases in the middle. CDR3 length equals 17 residues. The CDR3 nucleotides read TGCGCCAGCAGCCCGACCGGCCGGGCAACCGGGGGCACTGAAGCTTTCTTT. It yields the protein CASSPTGRATGGTEAFF.

This clone was picked up a small number of times. The chain links TRBV4-1 to TRBJ1-5, with D unresolved. CDR3 length: 15 residues. The germline CDR1 and CDR2 sequences are MGHRA and YSYEKL. Trimming took off 0 bases at V and 0 bases at J, with 6 bases between the two ends. CDR3 region: CASSQDSNSNQPQHF. The CDR3 DNA sequence: TGCGCCAGCAGCCAAGATTCGAATAGCAATCAGCCCCAGCATTTT.

The chain couples TRBV7-6 to TRBJ2-3, with D possibly TRBD2 on 6 matching bases. Germline V gene data show CDR1 as SGHVS and CDR2 as FNYEAQ. Trimming removed 1 base at V and 4 bases at J, with 15 bases between. The CDR3 has 16 residues. CDR3 DNA sequence: TGTGCCAGCAGCTTAGGGCCGGAGGGAGGAGCAGATACGCAGTATTTT. This gives the protein CASSLGPEGGADTQYF.

DNA of the CDR3: TGCGCCAGCAGCTTTATAACTGGCACAGATACGCAGTATTTT. The encoded protein is CASSFITGTDTQYF. This chain joins TRBV5-1 and TRBJ2-3; D not certain. V was shortened by 2 bases and J by 1 base, with 8 bases between the two germline ends. The CDR3 has 14 residues. Germline V CDR1 and CDR2: SGHRS, YFSETQ.

The rearrangement joins TRBV6-4 to TRBJ2-1, with 9 positions matching TRBD1. The CDR3 extends over 14 amino acids. The germline gives CDR1 MRHNA, CDR2 SNTAGT. Trimming cost V 8 bases and J 3 bases; bases outside gene matches: 5. This CDR3 reads CASLKTGGYNEQFF. The CDR3 nucleotides are TGTGCCAGCCTAAAGACAGGGGGCTACAATGAGCAGTTCTTC.

This chain uses TRBV10-1 with TRBJ2-2; D not certain. Trimming pared 0 bases from V and 6 bases from J, leaving 14 bases between. Germline V gene data show CDR1 as WNHNN and CDR2 as SYGVQD (reference sequence). The CDR3 loop spans 16 amino acids. The CDR3 bases are TGCGCCAGCAGTGAGTCGGTGTTGGGGTCAGCCGGGGAGCTGTTTTTT. Protein product: CASSESVLGSAGELFF.